A selection of T cell receptor beta chains follows, all from one sample in a study of shared T cell receptors in the human thymus. The method was immunoSEQ multiplex PCR; TCRdb's version includes in-frame clones alone and lacks a portion of them. The sample holds around 340,000 clones, roughly 94% seen once. Source material: thymocytes. These receptor sequences come from a human donor. CDR3s include the opening cysteine and the closing phenylalanine or tryptophan. Each record gives: J gene, V gene, CDR3 protein.

TRBJ1-5,TRBV25-1,CATRTANQPQHF
TRBJ1-2,TRBV6-1,CAGTGAGYGYTF
TRBJ2-7,TRBV15,CATSRPSGRAYEQYF
TRBJ1-4,TRBV7-9,CASGGRGEGAEKLFF
TRBJ1-5,TRBV9,CASGGGRQPQHF
TRBJ2-7,TRBV4-2,CASSQVKGTEQYF
TRBJ1-5,TRBV6-5,CASSTGGSYQPQHF
TRBJ1-5,TRBV19,CAYWLDNQPQHF
TRBJ1-1,TRBV7-2,CASSFGGGGEAFF
TRBJ1-5,TRBV4-3,CASSPSWKGGRNQPQHF
TRBJ2-7,TRBV5-6,CASSLRSGSEQYF
TRBJ1-3,TRBV18,CASSPAAAGTIYF
TRBJ1-2,TRBV18,CASSPPGTPTEGYTF
TRBJ2-7,TRBV2,CASSDRSYEQYF
TRBJ1-1,TRBV7-2,CASSLADRPEGNTEAFF
TRBJ1-1,TRBV19,CASKQGVNTEAFF
TRBJ2-1,TRBV4-1,CASSQGLDRGVHNEQFF
TRBJ1-1,TRBV4-2,CASSHAFGSTEAFF
TRBJ2-2,TRBV6-1,CASSKGETGELFF
TRBJ2-3,TRBV28,CASRVGATDTQYF
TRBJ1-2,TRBV19,CASSIGGRSQVYGYTF
TRBJ2-3,TRBV30,CAWSRSGTQYF
TRBJ2-6,TRBV11-3,CASSLDQGGVRSGANVLTF
TRBJ2-7,TRBV6-5,CASSSDRSYEQYF
TRBJ2-2,TRBV27,CASSFWENGELFF
TRBJ2-5,TRBV28,CASSFRAQETQYF
TRBJ2-4,TRBV19,CASKPWEPKNIQYF
TRBJ1-4,TRBV2,CASKARGTGGPNEKLFF
TRBJ1-2,TRBV12-5,CASGLWTPPHRGPPLNGYTF
TRBJ2-5,TRBV28,CASNQRGRIQETQYF
TRBJ1-3,TRBV27,CASSEAGTGSGNTIYF
TRBJ2-1,TRBV28,CASSLTLGQHNEQFF
TRBJ2-7,TRBV7-2,CASIHSGAFHEQYF
TRBJ2-3,TRBV7-2,CASSSIRRPGITDTQYF
TRBJ2-1,TRBV5-4,CASSFSSAFRIYPEQFF
TRBJ2-1,TRBV10-3,CAISDGTRNNEQFF
TRBJ2-1,TRBV6-1,CASSERAGLNNEQFF
TRBJ2-1,TRBV15,CATSRDLRSRGAYNEQFF
TRBJ2-3,TRBV10-3,CAISESGERKKTDTQYF
TRBJ1-3,TRBV4-3,CASSQGRGPRTANTIYF
TRBJ1-3,TRBV27,CASSLGGSGNTIYF
TRBJ2-2,TRBV5-1,CASLGAANTGELFF
TRBJ2-1,TRBV7-8,CASSLAAGQFF
TRBJ1-2,TRBV18,CASSADEMGGYTF
TRBJ2-1,TRBV27,CASSSTSGAYNEQFF
TRBJ2-7,TRBV18,CASSPRLAGGSFSYEQYF
TRBJ1-2,TRBV2,CASSGTATGYTF
TRBJ1-1,TRBV6-1,CASTLRGQQNTEAFF
TRBJ1-2,TRBV27,CASSRLTGNYGYTF
TRBJ2-7,TRBV15,CATSRAVLPYEQYF
TRBJ1-2,TRBV5-4,CASSPRGDRFYGYTF
TRBJ1-6,TRBV7-9,CASSLVQDLNSPLHF
TRBJ2-5,TRBV28,CASSFCPDRAREETQYF
TRBJ2-2,TRBV9,CASSPHRTSGRRDTGELFF
TRBJ2-1,TRBV28,CASSLFDRLAGGPDYNEQFF
TRBJ2-1,TRBV27,CASSLSRDRRHNEQFF
TRBJ1-5,TRBV28,CASSQKPFNQPQHF
TRBJ2-7,TRBV29-1,CSVGRRQTESFSYEQYF
TRBJ2-7,TRBV27,CASSLGASSYEQYF
TRBJ2-3,TRBV27,CASVRTGRGTDTQYF